The following is a T cell receptor beta chain sequence with its context. This entry belongs to a study of T cell changes during pregnancy in multiple sclerosis. V lost 10 bases and J lost 1, with 16 bases in between. Germline V gene sequence: CDR1 MNHEY, CDR2 SMNVEV (reference sequence). The CDR3 length is 14 residues. Some clones are missing from TCRdb's copy, which holds only in-frame ones; the method was immunoSEQ multiplex PCR. The table lists roughly 52,000 clones, 90% to 95% of them singletons. The chain joins TRBV27 to TRBJ1-1, with a weak D call TRBD1 (5 bases). The sequence came from a female donor with multiple sclerosis, enrolled in a pregnancy study. Source: CD8+ T cells from peripheral blood mononuclear cells, taken before pregnancy. The CDR3 DNA is TGTGCCACCAGGATGGGGGGTGGGAACACTGAAGCTTTCTTT. This sequence encodes CATRMGGGNTEAFF.